The TCR beta chain described here comes from a study of cytotoxic CD8 clonotypes in ibrutinib-treated CLL. Overall study: Of the patients, 11 were relapsed/refractory, under 16 treatment-naive and 17 IGHV unmutated. The response samples were taken once patients had been treated for a median of 12 months, range 6 to 36. Samples had a mean of roughly 230,000 productive templates and about 93,000 productive rearrangements.

The repertoire was sequenced with immunoSEQ multiplex PCR; TCRdb's copy has only in-frame clones and lacks some. The data contain about 300,000 clones, 60% to 80% of them singletons. The CDR3 runs to 14 residues. V was clipped by 9 bases and J by 0 bases, with 15 bases between them. Germline V CDR1 and CDR2: SNHLY, FYNNEI. For this clone: Its target is not known.

Study-wide findings and caveats: Contraction or stability on treatment was seen for public clonotypes, which were uncommon.

The genes are TRBV2 and TRBJ2-7; D is uncertain. This clonotype originated in a human donor with chronic lymphocytic leukemia. Sample: PBMCs, taken at disease progression, from a patient treated with ibrutinib. CDR3 nucleotides: TGTGCCAGTGGATCCGACGGATTCTCCTACGAGCAGTACTTC. It is translated as CASGSDGFSYEQYF.